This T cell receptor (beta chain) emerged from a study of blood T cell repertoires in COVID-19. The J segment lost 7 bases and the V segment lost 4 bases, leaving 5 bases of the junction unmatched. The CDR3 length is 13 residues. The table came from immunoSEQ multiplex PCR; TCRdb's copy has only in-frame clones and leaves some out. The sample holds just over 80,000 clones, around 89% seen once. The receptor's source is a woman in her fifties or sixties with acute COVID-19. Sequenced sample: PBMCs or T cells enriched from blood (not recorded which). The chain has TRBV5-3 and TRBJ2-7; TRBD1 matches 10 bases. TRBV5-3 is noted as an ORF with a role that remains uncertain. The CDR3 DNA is TGTGCCAGAAGCCGGACAGGGGGTCGAGAGCAGTACTTC. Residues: CARSRTGGREQYF.